Each of the 13 T cell receptor beta chains below was sequenced from the same sample in a study of human thymus T cells. Here immunoSEQ multiplex PCR was the method, and the copy in TCRdb shows in-frame clones only, minus some. Here the sample spans 40,000 to 55,000 clones, approximately 93% being singletons. The material sequenced was blood. These TCRs come from a boy under two years old with a congenital heart defect but otherwise immunologically healthy.

The rearrangement uses TRBV5-5 and TRBJ2-5, with D possibly being TRBD2 (6 bases). The CDR3 runs 14 residues. Trimming left V 0 bases short and J 4 bases short, with 10 bases between. CDR1 is SGHKS, CDR2 YYEKEE, per germline (reference sequence). Here the CDR3 reads CASSLVGGGETQYF. The CDR3 nucleotides read TGTGCCAGCAGCTTGGTGGGGGGAGGAGAGACCCAGTACTTC.

The J gene is TRBJ1-2, the V gene TRBV9; 7 bases fit TRBD1. Trimming took 4 bases from V and 6 from J; bases not matched to a gene: 9. CDR1 is SGDLS, CDR2 YYNGEE, per germline. The CDR3 loop spans 14 amino acids. This CDR3 reads CASSISQGTNGYTF. CDR3 coding DNA: TGTGCCAGCAGCATATCACAGGGGACGAATGGCTACACCTTC.

The chain uses TRBV20-1 and TRBJ1-6; D remains unclear. The CDR3 is 11 amino acids. V shed 1 base and J shed 9 bases, with 4 bases lying between them. Germline CDR1 is DFQATT and CDR2 is SNEGSKA (reference sequence). The CDR3 DNA reads as TGCAGTGCTAGAGGGTGTTCACCCCTCCACTTT. Translating it yields CSARGCSPLHF.

The chain carries TRBV29-1 and TRBJ1-5; TRBD1 agrees at 7 bases. The CDR3 spans 13 residues. Germline CDR1 and CDR2: SQVTM and ANQGSEA. V lost 4 bases to trimming and J lost 5 bases; unmatched junction nucleotides: 5. Here the CDR3 reads CSVGQGGDQPQHF. The CDR3 DNA reads TGCAGCGTTGGACAGGGAGGGGATCAGCCCCAGCATTTT.

The chain has TRBV11-2 and TRBJ1-2; 8 nucleotides line up with TRBD1. This CDR3 is built from 13 residues. Trimming took 6 bases from V and 11 from J; bases not matched to a gene: 11. In germline, CDR1 is SGHAT, CDR2 FQNNGV. The CDR3 bases are TGTGCCAGCAGTCGGACAGGGCCCGAGGTTTACACCTTC. Translated: CASSRTGPEVYTF. Based on the CDR3 plus reference TRBV11-2 and TRBJ1-2, the full variable domain is EAGVAQSPRYKIIEKRQSVAFWCNPISGHATLYWYQQILGQGPKLLIQFQNNGVVDDSQLPKDRFSAERLKGVDSTLKIQPAKLEDSAVYLCASSRTGPEVYTFGSGTRLTVV.

The chain has TRBV6-6 and TRBJ1-1; TRBD1 aligns across 7 bases. The CDR3 totals 14 residues. The J segment lost 1 base and the V segment lost 5 bases, leaving 4 bases of the junction unmatched. Per the germline V gene, CDR1 is MNHNY and CDR2 is SVGAGI (reference sequence). The CDR3 DNA follows: TGTGCCAGCAGTACGGACAGGCGGAACACTGAAGCTTTCTTT. Protein product: CASSTDRRNTEAFF.

The genes are TRBV11-2 and TRBJ2-1; the D is unclear. The germline CDR1 and CDR2 sequences are SGHAT and FQNNGV. V was trimmed by 2 bases and J by 5 bases, leaving 10 bases between them. The CDR3 consists of 14 residues. The DNA of the CDR3 is TGTGCCAGCAGCTTAAGACAAAGCAACAATGAGCAGTTCTTC. It specifies CASSLRQSNNEQFF. Supplemented by reference TRBV11-2 and TRBJ2-1, the full variable domain reads EAGVAQSPRYKIIEKRQSVAFWCNPISGHATLYWYQQILGQGPKLLIQFQNNGVVDDSQLPKDRFSAERLKGVDSTLKIQPAKLEDSAVYLCASSLRQSNNEQFFGPGTRLTVL.

The genes are TRBV27 and TRBJ2-7; D uncertain. V lost 1 base to trimming and J lost 1 base, with 8 bases between them. Germline CDR1 reads MNHEY; CDR2 reads SMNVEV (reference sequence). The CDR3 contains 14 residues. The CDR3: CASSLWLGSYEQYF. The CDR3 bases are TGTGCCAGCAGTTTATGGCTAGGTTCCTACGAGCAGTACTTC.

This sequence joins TRBV6-5 and TRBJ2-7, with D maybe TRBD1 (6 bases). Germline lookup yields CDR1 MNHEY and CDR2 SVGAGI. Trimming pared 0 bases from V and 5 bases from J, leaving 8 bases between. The CDR3 length is 13 residues. The CDR3 DNA follows: TGTGCCAGCAGTTACTCGTGGGGGCACGAGCAGTACTTC. Its translation is CASSYSWGHEQYF.

The chain recombines TRBV19 with TRBJ2-7; 8 bases are a match to TRBD1. From germline, CDR1 is LNHDA and CDR2 SQIVND (reference sequence). The CDR3 covers 15 residues. V lost 6 bases, J lost 3 bases, and 10 bases stayed unmatched. The CDR3 sequence is CASSLTGANNYEQYF. DNA for the CDR3: TGTGCCAGTAGCCTGACAGGGGCGAATAACTACGAGCAGTACTTC. Drawing the rest from reference TRBV19 and TRBJ2-7, the complete variable domain is DGGITQSPKYLFRKEGQNVTLSCEQNLNHDAMYWYRQDPGQGLRLIYYSQIVNDFQKGDIAEGYSVSREKKESFPLTVTSAQKNPTAFYLCASSLTGANNYEQYFGPGTRLTVT.

The chain links TRBV5-6 to TRBJ1-2, with a tentative D call TRBD1 (5 bases). The V and J ends lost 5 bases and 8 bases respectively, with 16 bases between them. Germline values: CDR1 SGHDT, CDR2 YYEEEE. The CDR3 extends over 13 amino acids. The DNA of the CDR3 is TGTGCCAGCAGTAGTGGGGGTCTATGGGGCTACACCTTC. Translation: CASSSGGLWGYTF.

The chain joins TRBV27 to TRBJ2-2; D gene uncertain. V lost 3 bases to trimming and J lost 4 bases, with 6 bases between them. Germline CDR1 reads MNHEY; CDR2 reads SMNVEV (reference sequence). The CDR3 contains 13 residues. For the CDR3, the DNA is TGTGCCAGCAGTTTTTCCCCCACCGGGGAGCTGTTTTTT. This encodes CASSFSPTGELFF.

V and J are TRBV11-2 and TRBJ2-1, with TRBD2 matching over 10 bases. This CDR3 region has 14 residues. V gave up 6 bases and J gave up 7 bases; unmatched junction bases: 6. Germline CDR1 SGHAT, CDR2 FQNNGV. CDR3 in amino acids: CASRERGGSNEQFF. In DNA, the CDR3 is TGTGCCAGCAGGGAGCGGGGGGGCTCTAATGAGCAGTTCTTC.